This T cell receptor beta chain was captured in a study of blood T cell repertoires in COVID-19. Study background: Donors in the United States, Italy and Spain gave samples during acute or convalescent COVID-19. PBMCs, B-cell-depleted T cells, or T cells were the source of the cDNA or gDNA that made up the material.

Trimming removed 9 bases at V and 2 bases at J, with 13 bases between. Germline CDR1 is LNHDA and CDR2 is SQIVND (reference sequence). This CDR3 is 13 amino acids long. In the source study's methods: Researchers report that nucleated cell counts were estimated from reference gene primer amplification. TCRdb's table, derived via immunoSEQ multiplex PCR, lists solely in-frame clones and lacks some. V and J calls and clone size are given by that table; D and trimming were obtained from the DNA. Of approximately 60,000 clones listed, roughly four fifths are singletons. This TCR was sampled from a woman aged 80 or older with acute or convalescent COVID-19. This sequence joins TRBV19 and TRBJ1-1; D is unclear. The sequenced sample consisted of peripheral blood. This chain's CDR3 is CASSRLSNTEAFF. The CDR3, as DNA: TGTGCCAGCTCCAGGTTGAGTAACACTGAAGCTTTCTTT.